This T cell receptor beta chain was observed in a study of cytomegalovirus exposure and HLA in healthy donors. Study outcomes and limitations: Investigators reported 150 to 200 TCR beta chains as tied to cytomegalovirus. Prediction of most subjects' HLA-A and HLA-B alleles by TCR beta sequences was reportedly accurate. In vitro data verified a few CMV-associated chains as specific for CMV antigens.

Turning to this clone: Its antigen is still unknown.

With 60 Vbeta and 13 Jbeta primers, the PCR was carried out. Sequencing used immunoSEQ multiplex PCR; TCRdb keeps in-frame clones, though not all of them. Of 95,000 to 150,000 clones listed, approximately 78% are singletons. Germline-derived CDR1 and CDR2 are MGHDK and SYGVNS. The CDR3 covers 14 residues. V gave up 1 base and J gave up 4 bases, with 8 bases separating them. The sequence came from a man aged 30 to 45 in good health and CMV-seropositive. The sample taken for sequencing was PBMCs. This chain connects TRBV25-1 to TRBJ1-5, with unresolved D. For the CDR3, the DNA is TGTGCCAGCAGTGAATTTGGTAGAAATCAGCCCCAGCATTTT. Its translation is CASSEFGRNQPQHF. The whole variable domain, filled in from reference TRBV25-1 and TRBJ1-5, reads EADIYQTPRYLVIGTGKKITLECSQTMGHDKMYWYQQDPGMELHLIHYSYGVNSTEKGDLSSESTVSRIRTEHFPLTLESARPSHTSQYLCASSEFGRNQPQHFGDGTRLSIL.